The rows below give T cell receptor beta chains drawn from one sample of a study of blood T cell repertoires in COVID-19. Profiled with immunoSEQ multiplex PCR; TCRdb holds only in-frame clones, not every one. The sample has approximately 200,000 clones; around 89% are singletons. Specimen: peripheral blood. The receptors were gathered from a woman in her twenties or thirties with acute or convalescent COVID-19. Both conserved end residues are trimmed from each CDR3. Each record gives: V gene, J gene, CDR3 protein.

V gene: TRBV5-6; J gene: TRBJ1-1; CDR3 protein: ASSLWGETEAF
V gene: TRBV28; J gene: TRBJ1-5; CDR3 protein: ASRSGGQPQH
V gene: TRBV5-1; J gene: TRBJ1-1; CDR3 protein: ASSLGEGAATEAF
V gene: TRBV14; J gene: TRBJ1-2; CDR3 protein: ASSQVVGYGYT
V gene: TRBV15; J gene: TRBJ2-2; CDR3 protein: ATLGQPNTGELF
V gene: TRBV6-5; J gene: TRBJ1-4; CDR3 protein: ASSLGTAFYEKLF
V gene: TRBV28; J gene: TRBJ1-4; CDR3 protein: ASSYRTNEKLF
V gene: TRBV7-9; J gene: TRBJ2-2; CDR3 protein: ASSFLQGFSGELF
V gene: TRBV7-2; J gene: TRBJ2-1; CDR3 protein: ASSLNPGTGRQF
V gene: TRBV2; J gene: TRBJ1-5; CDR3 protein: ASRGTGGQPQH
V gene: TRBV28; J gene: TRBJ1-1; CDR3 protein: ASSSPGEAF
V gene: TRBV9; J gene: TRBJ1-2; CDR3 protein: ASSPSPGRRDYGYT
V gene: TRBV19; J gene: TRBJ2-3; CDR3 protein: ASRRTSGIDTQY
V gene: TRBV2; J gene: TRBJ1-1; CDR3 protein: ASSELSGNTEAF
V gene: TRBV28; J gene: TRBJ2-1; CDR3 protein: ASYRVGSYNEQF
V gene: TRBV10-2; J gene: TRBJ2-1; CDR3 protein: ASSDIYNEQF
V gene: TRBV5-1; J gene: TRBJ1-3; CDR3 protein: ASSQGTGNTIY